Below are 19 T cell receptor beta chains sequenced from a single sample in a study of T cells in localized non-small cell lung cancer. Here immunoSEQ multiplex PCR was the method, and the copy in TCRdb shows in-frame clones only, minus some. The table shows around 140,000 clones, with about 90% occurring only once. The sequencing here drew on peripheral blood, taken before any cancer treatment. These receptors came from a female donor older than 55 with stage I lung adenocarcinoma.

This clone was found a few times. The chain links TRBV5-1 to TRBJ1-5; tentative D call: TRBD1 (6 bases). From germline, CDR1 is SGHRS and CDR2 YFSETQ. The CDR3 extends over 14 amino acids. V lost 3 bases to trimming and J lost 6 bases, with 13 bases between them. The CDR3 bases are TGCGCCAGCAGCTCCCCAGGGGAGGCTCAGCCCCAGCATTTT. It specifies CASSSPGEAQPQHF.

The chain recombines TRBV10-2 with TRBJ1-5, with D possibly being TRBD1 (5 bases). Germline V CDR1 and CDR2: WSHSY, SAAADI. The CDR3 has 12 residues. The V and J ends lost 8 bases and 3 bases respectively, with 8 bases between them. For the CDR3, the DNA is TGCGCCAGCGCCAGGGACAATCAGCCCCAGCATTTT. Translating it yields CASARDNQPQHF.

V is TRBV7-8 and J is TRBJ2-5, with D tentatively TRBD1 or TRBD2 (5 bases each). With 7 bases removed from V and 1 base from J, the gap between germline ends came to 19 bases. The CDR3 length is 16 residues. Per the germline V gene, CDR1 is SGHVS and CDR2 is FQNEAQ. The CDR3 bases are TGTGCCAGCACCCAGAGGGGTCTCAGGGCCCAAGAGACCCAGTACTTC. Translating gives CASTQRGLRAQETQYF.

The CDR3 is CASSLVLRDTGELFF. The DNA of the CDR3 is TGTGCCAGCAGCTTAGTTCTCCGGGACACCGGGGAGCTGTTTTTT. The chain recombines TRBV7-6 with TRBJ2-2; D is undetermined. Germline loops: CDR1 SGHVS, CDR2 FNYEAQ. V shed 1 base and J shed 3 bases, with 9 bases lying between them. This CDR3 has 15 amino acids. Together with reference TRBV7-6 and TRBJ2-2, the CDR3 gives the full variable domain: GAGVSQSPRYKVTKRGQDVALRCDPISGHVSLYWYRQALGQGPEFLTYFNYEAQQDKSGLPNDRFSAERPEGSISTLTIQRTEQRDSAMYRCASSLVLRDTGELFFGEGSRLTVL.

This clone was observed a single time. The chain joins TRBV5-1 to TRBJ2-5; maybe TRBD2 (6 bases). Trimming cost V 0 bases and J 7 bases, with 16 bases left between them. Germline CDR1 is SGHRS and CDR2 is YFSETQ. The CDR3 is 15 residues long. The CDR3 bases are TGCGCCAGCAGCTTGGCCGTGGGAGGCTCTGGGACCCAGTACTTC. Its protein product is CASSLAVGGSGTQYF. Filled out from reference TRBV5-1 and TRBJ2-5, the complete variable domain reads KAGVTQTPRYLIKTRGQQVTLSCSPISGHRSVSWYQQTPGQGLQFLFEYFSETQRNKGNFPGRFSGRQFSNSRSEMNVSTLELGDSALYLCASSLAVGGSGTQYFGPGTRLLVL.

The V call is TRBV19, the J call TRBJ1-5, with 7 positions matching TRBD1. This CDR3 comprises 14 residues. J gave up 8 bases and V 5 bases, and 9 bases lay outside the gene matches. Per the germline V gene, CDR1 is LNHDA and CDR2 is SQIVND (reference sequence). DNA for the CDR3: TGTGCCAGTAGTCCAGGGACAGCGGCGGAGCCCCAGCATTTT. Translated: CASSPGTAAEPQHF.

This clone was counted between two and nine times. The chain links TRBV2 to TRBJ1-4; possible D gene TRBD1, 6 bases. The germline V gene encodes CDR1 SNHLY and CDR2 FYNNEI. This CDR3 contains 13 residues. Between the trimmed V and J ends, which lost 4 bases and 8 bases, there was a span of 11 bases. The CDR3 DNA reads TGTGCCAGCAGTGGGGGGGCGCGAGAAAAACTGTTTTTT. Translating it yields CASSGGAREKLFF.

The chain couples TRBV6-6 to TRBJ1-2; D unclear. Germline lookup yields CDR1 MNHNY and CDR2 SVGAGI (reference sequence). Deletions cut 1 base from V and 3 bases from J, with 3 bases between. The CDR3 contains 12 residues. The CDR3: CASSYLDYGYTF. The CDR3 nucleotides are TGTGCCAGCAGTTACTTGGACTATGGCTACACCTTC.

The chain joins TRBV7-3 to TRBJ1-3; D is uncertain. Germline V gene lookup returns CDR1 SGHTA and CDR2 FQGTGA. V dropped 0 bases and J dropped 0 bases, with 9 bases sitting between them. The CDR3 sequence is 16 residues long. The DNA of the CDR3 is TGTGCCAGCAGCTTAACTCGGTTATTCTCTGGAAACACCATATATTTT. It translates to CASSLTRLFSGNTIYF. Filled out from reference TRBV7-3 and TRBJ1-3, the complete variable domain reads GAGVSQTPSNKVTEKGKYVELRCDPISGHTALYWYRQSLGQGPEFLIYFQGTGAADDSGLPNDRFFAVRPEGSVSTLKIQRTERGDSAVYLCASSLTRLFSGNTIYFGEGSWLTVV.

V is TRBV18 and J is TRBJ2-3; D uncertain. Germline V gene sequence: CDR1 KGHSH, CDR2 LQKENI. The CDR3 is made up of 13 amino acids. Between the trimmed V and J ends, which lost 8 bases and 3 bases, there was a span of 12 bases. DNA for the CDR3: TGTGCCAGCCCTCCCCCTAGTACAGATACGCAGTATTTT. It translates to CASPPPSTDTQYF.

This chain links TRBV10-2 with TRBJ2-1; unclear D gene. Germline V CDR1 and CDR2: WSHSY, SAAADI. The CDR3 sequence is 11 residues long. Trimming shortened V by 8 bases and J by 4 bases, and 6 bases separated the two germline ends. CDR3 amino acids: CASHTYNEQFF. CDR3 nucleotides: TGCGCCAGCCACACTTACAATGAGCAGTTCTTC.

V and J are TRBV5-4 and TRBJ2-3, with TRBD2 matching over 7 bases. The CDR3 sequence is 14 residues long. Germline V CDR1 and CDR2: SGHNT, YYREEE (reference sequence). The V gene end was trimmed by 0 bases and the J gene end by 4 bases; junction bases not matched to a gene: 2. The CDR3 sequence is CASSLAGGPDTQYF. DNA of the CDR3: TGTGCCAGCAGCTTGGCGGGAGGCCCAGATACGCAGTATTTT.

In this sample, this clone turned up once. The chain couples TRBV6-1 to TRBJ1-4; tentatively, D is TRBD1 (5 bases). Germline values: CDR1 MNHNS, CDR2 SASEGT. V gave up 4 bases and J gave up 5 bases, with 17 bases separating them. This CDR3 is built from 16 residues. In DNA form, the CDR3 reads TGTGCCAGCAGTGGGGGTAGGGCAGGGTTAAATGAAAAACTGTTTTTT. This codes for CASSGGRAGLNEKLFF.

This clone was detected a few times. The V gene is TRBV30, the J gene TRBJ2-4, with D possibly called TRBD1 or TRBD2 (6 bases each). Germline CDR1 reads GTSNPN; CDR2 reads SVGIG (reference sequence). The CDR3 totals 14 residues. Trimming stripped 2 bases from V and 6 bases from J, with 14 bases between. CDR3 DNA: TGTGCCTGGAGTTTCGGGGGCACCGGAAACATTCAGTACTTC. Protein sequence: CAWSFGGTGNIQYF.

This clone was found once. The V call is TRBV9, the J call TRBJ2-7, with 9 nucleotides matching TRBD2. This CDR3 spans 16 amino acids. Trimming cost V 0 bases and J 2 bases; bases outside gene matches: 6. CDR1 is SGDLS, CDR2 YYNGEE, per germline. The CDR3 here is CASSVEAGGATYEQYF. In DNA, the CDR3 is TGTGCCAGCAGCGTAGAGGCGGGGGGGGCGACCTACGAGCAGTACTTC.

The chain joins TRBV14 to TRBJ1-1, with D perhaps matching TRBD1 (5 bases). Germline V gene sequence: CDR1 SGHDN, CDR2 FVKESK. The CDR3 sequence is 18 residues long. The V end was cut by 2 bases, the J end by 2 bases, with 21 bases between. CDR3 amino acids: CASSQQLVRRGGNTEAFF. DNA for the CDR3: TGTGCCAGCAGCCAACAACTTGTTCGTAGGGGAGGAAACACTGAAGCTTTCTTT.

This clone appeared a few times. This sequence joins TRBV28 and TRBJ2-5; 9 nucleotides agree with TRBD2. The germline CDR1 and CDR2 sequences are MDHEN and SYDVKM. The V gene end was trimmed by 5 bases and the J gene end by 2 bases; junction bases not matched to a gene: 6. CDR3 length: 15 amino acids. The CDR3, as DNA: TGTGCCAGCAGTCGTAGCGGGAGCTGGCAAGAGACCCAGTACTTC. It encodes CASSRSGSWQETQYF.

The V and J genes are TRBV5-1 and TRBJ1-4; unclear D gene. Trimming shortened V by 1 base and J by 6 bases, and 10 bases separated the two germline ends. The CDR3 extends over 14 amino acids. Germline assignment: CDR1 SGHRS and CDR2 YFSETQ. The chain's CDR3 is CASSLLGSDEKLFF. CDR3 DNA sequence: TGCGCCAGCAGCTTGTTGGGGTCGGATGAAAAACTGTTTTTT.

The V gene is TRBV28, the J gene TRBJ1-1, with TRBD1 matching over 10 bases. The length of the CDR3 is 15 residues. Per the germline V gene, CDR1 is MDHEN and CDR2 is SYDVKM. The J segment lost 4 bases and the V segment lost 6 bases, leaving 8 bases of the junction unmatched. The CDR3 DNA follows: TGTGCCAGCAGACGGACAGGGGGTATGGGCACTGAAGCTTTCTTT. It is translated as CASRRTGGMGTEAFF. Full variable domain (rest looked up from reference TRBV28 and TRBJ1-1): DVKVTQSSRYLVKRTGEKVFLECVQDMDHENMFWYRQDPGLGLRLIYFSYDVKMKEKGDIPEGYSVSREKKERFSLILESASTNQTSMYLCASRRTGGMGTEAFFGQGTRLTVV.